This T cell receptor (beta chain) was sequenced for a study of blood T cell repertoires in COVID-19. Points on this clone: This same CDR3 is encoded by further DNA sequences in the sample.

The V end lost 1 base, the J end lost 7 bases, and 8 bases lay between the germline ends. Per the germline V gene, CDR1 is SNHLY and CDR2 is FYNNEI. This CDR3 has 13 amino acids. Some clones are missing from TCRdb's copy, which holds only in-frame ones; the method was immunoSEQ multiplex PCR. Of some 340,000 clones listed, 85% are singletons. Sequencing was carried out using peripheral blood. The V call is TRBV2, the J call TRBJ1-5; D is perhaps TRBD1 (6 bases). The source of this sequence is a woman younger than 30 with acute or convalescent COVID-19. CDR3 in DNA: TGTGCCAGCAGTGAAGGGACAGTACAGCCCCAGCATTTT. It codes for CASSEGTVQPQHF.